What follows are 31 T cell receptor beta chains derived from one specimen sequenced in a study of blood T cell repertoires in COVID-19. Repertoires were generated with immunoSEQ multiplex PCR, while TCRdb's copy carries only in-frame clones and drops some. The sample carries hundreds of thousands of clones, 89% recorded once. Sequencing was performed on peripheral blood. These receptors were taken from a man aged 40-55 years with acute or convalescent COVID-19.

This clone was seen once. The rearrangement links TRBV5-1 to TRBJ2-2; the match to TRBD2 covers 7 bases. V lost 3 bases to trimming and J lost 0 bases; unmatched junction nucleotides: 5. The CDR3 is 16 amino acids. CDR1 and CDR2 (germline): SGHRS, YFSETQ. The chain's CDR3 is CASSWEGATNTGELFF. CDR3 nucleotides: TGCGCCAGCAGCTGGGAGGGCGCGACGAACACCGGGGAGCTGTTTTTT.

This clone was seen a few times. The rearrangement links TRBV11-2 to TRBJ2-1; 11 bases fit TRBD2. The trim removed 6 bases at V and 7 bases at J, leaving 11 bases unmatched. The V gene's germline CDR1 is SGHAT and CDR2 FQNNGV. The CDR3 contains 16 residues. The DNA of the CDR3 is TGTGCCAGCAGAAATCGAACTAGCGGGAGTAAGAATGAGCAGTTCTTC. It codes for CASRNRTSGSKNEQFF.

In its sample, this clone was seen a few times. V is TRBV19 and J is TRBJ1-5; the D gene is possibly TRBD1 (6 bases). The germline CDR1 and CDR2 sequences are LNHDA and SQIVND (reference sequence). The V and J ends lost 9 bases and 7 bases respectively, with 19 bases between them. The CDR3 contains 14 residues. The CDR3 sequence: CASLQGVGAQPQHF. CDR3 sequence (DNA): TGTGCCAGCTTACAGGGCGTCGGTGCCCAGCCCCAGCATTTT.

V and J are TRBV4-1 and TRBJ1-6, with D possibly TRBD1 on 6 matching bases. The CDR3 has 17 amino acids. The ends were cut back, 4 bases at V and 5 bases at J, with 18 bases in the middle. Germline CDR1 MGHRA, CDR2 YSYEKL. This chain's CDR3 is CASSLGEGGVDNSPLHF. CDR3 nucleotide sequence: TGCGCCAGCAGCCTAGGAGAAGGGGGGGTTGATAATTCACCCCTCCACTTT.

The chain has TRBV28 and TRBJ2-1; 13 bases line up with TRBD2. The CDR3 is 15 residues long. Germline CDR1 is MDHEN and CDR2 is SYDVKM. V shed 6 bases, J shed 2 bases, and the junction held 1 base outside the gene matches. The CDR3 loop reads CASRTSGRAYNEQFF. CDR3 coding DNA: TGTGCCAGCAGAACTAGCGGGAGGGCCTACAATGAGCAGTTCTTC.

A note on this clone: The conserved final phenylalanine or tryptophan is absent from the CDR3, which likely points to a read error. The limits of the CDR3 on the DNA are not certain, so only TCRdb's listed CDR3 is given. The chain has TRBV2 and TRBJ1-2; TRBD1 reflects the table's D call only, with no check against the DNA. The CDR3 sequence runs 11 residues, both termini included. CDR1 and CDR2 from the germline V gene are SNHLY and FYNNEI. The CDR3 reads CASSEYSPGQI.

This chain uses TRBV28 with TRBJ1-4; TRBD1 matches 7 bases. Germline V CDR1 and CDR2: MDHEN, SYDVKM. CDR3 size: 13 residues. The trim removed 10 bases at V and 4 bases at J, leaving 6 bases unmatched. The CDR3 region is CATYRGINEKLFF. The CDR3 region has the DNA TGTGCCACCTACAGGGGCATTAATGAAAAACTGTTTTTT. Full variable domain (missing parts from reference TRBV28 and TRBJ1-4): DVKVTQSSRYLVKRTGEKVFLECVQDMDHENMFWYRQDPGLGLRLIYFSYDVKMKEKGDIPEGYSVSREKKERFSLILESASTNQTSMYLCATYRGINEKLFFGSGTQLSVL.

The CDR3 protein is CASSVAHSTYEQYF. CDR3 nucleotide sequence: TGTGCCAGCAGCGTAGCGCACTCCACCTACGAGCAGTACTTC. The chain links TRBV9 to TRBJ2-7; D is unresolved. V was clipped by 0 bases and J by 2 bases, with 9 bases between them. From germline, CDR1 is SGDLS and CDR2 YYNGEE. The CDR3 is 14 amino acids.

This chain uses TRBV6-5 with TRBJ1-1; D is ambiguous. This CDR3 spans 14 amino acids. Germline V gene lookup returns CDR1 MNHEY and CDR2 SVGAGI. Trimming pared 3 bases from V and 3 bases from J, leaving 11 bases between. DNA for the CDR3: TGTGCCAGCAGTTATAAGTCAAGCCACACTGAAGCTTTCTTT. Protein product: CASSYKSSHTEAFF.

The J gene is TRBJ1-2, the V gene TRBV6-5; D is unclear. CDR3 length: 13 residues. Germline loops: CDR1 MNHEY, CDR2 SVGAGI. Trimming shortened V by 11 bases and J by 8 bases, and 21 bases separated the two germline ends. CDR3 nucleotides: TGTGCCTCACGGAGGCGGCAGGCCGAGGGCTACACCTTC. Its translation is CASRRRQAEGYTF.

CDR3 protein: CASRRDRRTYEQYF. CDR3 nucleotides: TGTGCCAGCAGGCGGGACAGGCGAACCTACGAGCAGTACTTC. The genes are TRBV21-1 and TRBJ2-7; the D segment call TRBD1 is taken from the table without a DNA check. TRBV21-1 corresponds to a pseudogene. This CDR3 comprises 14 residues.

This rearrangement joins TRBV5-1 to TRBJ1-5, with D uncertain. V was clipped by 4 bases and J by 0 bases, with 8 bases between them. CDR1 is SGHRS and CDR2 is YFSETQ in the germline V gene. This CDR3 contains 14 residues. The CDR3 reads CASSPGGSNQPQHF. CDR3 nucleotide sequence: TGCGCCAGCAGCCCGGGAGGTAGCAATCAGCCCCAGCATTTT.

The genes are TRBV18 and TRBJ2-7, with 7 bases that match TRBD1. The J segment lost 1 base and the V segment lost 8 bases, leaving 11 bases of the junction unmatched. The CDR3 runs to 15 residues. CDR1 KGHSH and CDR2 LQKENI come from the germline V gene. The CDR3 DNA sequence: TGTGCCAGCACTGAACAGGGGACGGGGTCCTACGAGCAGTACTTC. This gives the protein CASTEQGTGSYEQYF.

The chain is built from TRBV11-3 and TRBJ2-3, with a possible D match to TRBD2 (5 bases). V lost 5 bases and J 6 bases, leaving 12 bases between the germline ends. This CDR3 is built from 13 residues. Germline lookup yields CDR1 SGHNT and CDR2 YENEEA. CDR3 DNA: TGTGCCAGCAGCACGAACCGAGGGGATACGCAGTATTTT. Translation gives CASSTNRGDTQYF.

The chain recombines TRBV18 with TRBJ2-7; possible D gene TRBD1, 6 bases. With 6 bases removed from V and 7 bases from J, the gap between germline ends came to 16 bases. Looked up from germline, CDR1 is KGHSH and CDR2 is LQKENI. The CDR3 contains 13 residues. CDR3 in amino acids: CASSMDSAEEQYF. The CDR3 DNA reads TGTGCCAGCTCCATGGACAGCGCGGAAGAGCAGTACTTC.

This CDR3 is CASSIRAGQPQHF. CDR3 DNA sequence: TGTGCCAGTAGTATCAGGGCCGGACAGCCCCAGCATTTT. The genes are TRBV19 and TRBJ1-5; tentative D call: TRBD1 (5 bases). V lost 3 bases and J lost 7, with 10 bases in between. CDR3 length: 13 residues. Germline V gives CDR1 LNHDA, CDR2 SQIVND (reference sequence).

The chain is built from TRBV7-8 and TRBJ1-5; 8 nucleotides align to TRBD1. V lost 4 bases, J lost 5 bases, and 7 bases stayed unmatched. Germline values: CDR1 SGHVS, CDR2 FQNEAQ. There are 15 residues in the CDR3. The CDR3, as DNA: TGTGCCAGCAGCTCCAGGACAGGGAGGGATCAGCCCCAGCATTTT. This translates into CASSSRTGRDQPQHF.

About this clone: At one end the junction does not follow the germline gene, possibly because of a read error. The chain carries TRBV18 and TRBJ1-3; D might be TRBD1 (5 bases). This CDR3 contains 15 residues. Germline values: CDR1 KGHSH, CDR2 LQKENI. Here the CDR3 reads CASAPARGAGNTIYF. CDR3 sequence (DNA): TGTGCCAGCGCACCGGCGCGGGGGGCTGGAAACACCATATATTTT.

The J gene is TRBJ2-2, the V gene TRBV3-1 (or the pseudogene TRBV3-2); 9 nucleotides align to TRBD1. The germline V gene encodes CDR1 LGHDT and CDR2 YNNKEL (reference sequence). With V trimmed by 4 bases and J by 2 bases, 2 bases remained unmatched. This CDR3 spans 15 amino acids. The CDR3 DNA reads TGTGCCAGCAGCCGGACAGGGGTTAACACCGGGGAGCTGTTTTTT. Translating it yields CASSRTGVNTGELFF.

The genes are TRBV10-3 and TRBJ1-1; TRBD1 might be the D (5 bases). This CDR3 has 13 residues. The V end lost 2 bases, the J end lost 11 bases, and 15 bases lay between the germline ends. Germline V gene lookup returns CDR1 ENHRY and CDR2 SYGVKD. The CDR3 is CAISERQGSAAFF. CDR3 coding DNA: TGTGCCATCAGTGAGAGGCAGGGCAGCGCGGCTTTCTTT.

This rearrangement joins TRBV5-5 to TRBJ1-5; 10 positions agree with TRBD1. Per germline, CDR1 SGHKS and CDR2 YYEKEE (reference sequence). Unmatched junction bases numbered 7, after V lost 2 bases and J lost 5 bases. The CDR3 covers 16 residues. The CDR3 protein is CASSLSGQGDYQPQHF. CDR3 sequence (DNA): TGTGCCAGCAGCTTATCTGGACAGGGGGATTATCAGCCCCAGCATTTT.

This rearrangement joins TRBV5-5 to TRBJ1-4, with 9 bases aligning to TRBD1. The V gene end was trimmed by 1 base and the J gene end by 2 bases; junction bases not matched to a gene: 3. The CDR3 extends over 16 amino acids. In germline, CDR1 is SGHKS, CDR2 YYEKEE (reference sequence). This CDR3 reads CASSLYRGLTNEKLFF. The CDR3 nucleotides read TGTGCCAGCAGCTTGTACAGGGGGCTTACTAATGAAAAACTGTTTTTT. Based on the CDR3 plus reference TRBV5-5 and TRBJ1-4, the full variable domain is DAGVTQSPTHLIKTRGQQVTLRCSPISGHKSVSWYQQVLGQGPQFIFQYYEKEERGRGNFPDRFSARQFPNYSSELNVNALLLGDSALYLCASSLYRGLTNEKLFFGSGTQLSVL.

V is TRBV6-5 and J is TRBJ2-1; a weak D match, TRBD2 (6 bases). V was trimmed by 5 bases and J by 10 bases, leaving 12 bases between them. The germline V gene encodes CDR1 MNHEY and CDR2 SVGAGI. The CDR3 is 12 residues long. CDR3 protein: CASSNIGGEQFF. In DNA, the CDR3 is TGTGCCAGCAGTAATATCGGGGGAGAGCAGTTCTTC.

This chain joins TRBV27 and TRBJ2-1; 9 bases map to TRBD2. The CDR3 contains 16 residues. Germline V gene lookup returns CDR1 MNHEY and CDR2 SMNVEV (reference sequence). Trimming at V came to 5 bases and at J to 2 bases, leaving 7 bases not matched to a gene. This CDR3 is CASSATSGLPYNEQFF. The CDR3 region has the DNA TGTGCCAGCAGTGCGACTAGCGGACTACCCTACAATGAGCAGTTCTTC.

CDR3 DNA sequence: TGTGCCACCAGTGACGGCCGGGCAGATACGCAGTATTTT. Translated: CATSDGRADTQYF. The chain uses TRBV24-1 and TRBJ2-3; D is unresolved. The CDR3 length is 13 residues. V shed 4 bases and J shed 4 bases, with 8 bases lying between them. Germline CDR1 is KGHDR and CDR2 is SFDVKD.

In regard to this clone: Other nucleotide sequences in the sample specify the same CDR3. The chain employs TRBV19 and TRBJ2-7; D perhaps matches TRBD2 (6 bases). V dropped 3 bases and J dropped 6 bases, with 9 bases sitting between them. The CDR3 is made up of 12 amino acids. Looked up from germline, CDR1 is LNHDA and CDR2 is SQIVND (reference sequence). The CDR3: CASSIGGGEQYF. The CDR3 DNA sequence: TGTGCCAGTAGTATCGGGGGAGGCGAGCAGTACTTC.

This chain's CDR3 is CASSLDSGSSASYEQYF. The CDR3, as DNA: TGTGCCAGCAGCTTAGACTCAGGGTCTTCAGCCTCCTACGAGCAGTACTTC. V gene TRBV11-2 combines with J gene TRBJ2-7; tentatively, D is TRBD1 (5 bases). Between the trimmed V and J ends, which lost 0 bases and 0 bases, there was a span of 15 bases. Germline CDR1 reads SGHAT; CDR2 reads FQNNGV. This CDR3 spans 17 amino acids.

As DNA, the CDR3 is TGCAGCGTCAAAGCCCGGGACAGTCCCCTCTACGAGCAGTACTTC. Amino acids: CSVKARDSPLYEQYF. The chain joins TRBV29-1 to TRBJ2-7; the match to TRBD1 covers 7 bases. The CDR3 extends over 15 amino acids. After removal of 6 bases from V and 3 bases from J, the junction contained 14 bases not matched to a gene. CDR1 and CDR2 from the germline V gene are SQVTM and ANQGSEA.

This chain connects TRBV21-1 to TRBJ1-1; TRBD1 is the table's D call, not checked against the DNA. TRBV21-1 is a pseudogene segment. The CDR3 contains 14 residues. This CDR3 is CASSKNTRNTEAFF. The CDR3 DNA sequence: TGTGCCAGCAGCAAGAACACAAGGAACACTGAAGCTTTCTTT.

The rearrangement uses TRBV7-9 and TRBJ1-1; D perhaps matches TRBD1 (5 bases). V lost 5 bases and J 2 bases, leaving 18 bases between the germline ends. Germline values: CDR1 SEHNR, CDR2 FQNEAQ (reference sequence). The CDR3 has 16 amino acids. DNA of the CDR3: TGTGCCAGCAGCCGTTTATTGGGGCAGACCAACACTGAAGCTTTCTTT. Amino acids: CASSRLLGQTNTEAFF.

The chain links TRBV7-9 to TRBJ2-3, with TRBD2 identical over 13 bases. CDR1 SEHNR and CDR2 FQNEAQ come from the germline V gene (reference sequence). Trimming cost V 6 bases and J 6 bases; bases outside gene matches: 6. This CDR3 has 15 amino acids. CDR3 in amino acids: CASRPPGLAGDTQYF. CDR3 bases: TGTGCCAGCAGACCGCCGGGACTAGCGGGGGATACGCAGTATTTT.